This T cell receptor beta chain was captured in a study of blood T cell repertoires in COVID-19. Background on the study: Some COVID-19 samples were acute and others convalescent; all came from the United States, Italy and Spain. The analysed material was cDNA or gDNA that came from T cells, B-cell-depleted T cells, or PBMCs.

Original analysis: Amplification of reference gene primers was used by the study to estimate nucleated cell counts. The method was immunoSEQ multiplex PCR; TCRdb's version includes in-frame clones alone and lacks a portion of them. The DNA was the basis for D and trimming; V, J and clone size are from that table. The repertoire has approximately 150,000 clones, around nine tenths of them found once; the top ten carry over 9.5%. Per germline, CDR1 SNHLY and CDR2 FYNNEI. This CDR3 region has 15 residues. The V end was cut by 3 bases, the J end by 10 bases, with 19 bases between. The receptor's source is a man aged 55 to 70 with active or convalescent COVID-19. V and J are TRBV2 and TRBJ1-5; D possibly corresponds to TRBD1 (6 bases). The sequenced material came from peripheral blood. This CDR3 reads CASSDFAGAASPQHF. In DNA, the CDR3 is TGTGCCAGCAGTGATTTCGCAGGGGCCGCGAGTCCCCAGCATTTT.